The T cell receptor (beta chain) described here comes from a study of monozygotic twins with inflammatory bowel disease. General study findings and limits: A distinction between different T cell subtypes was not possible. Fewer shared clonotypes with others were found in IBD patients than in healthy twins, especially with disease activity.

The CDR3 has 15 residues. Per germline, CDR1 SGHTA and CDR2 FQGNSA. TCRalpha and TCRbeta cDNA went through nested PCRs of roughly 17 and 9 cycles, two in total. Using the 5' RACE reads, TCRdb records one entry per CDR3 protein without DNA. The sample has some 440,000 distinct CDR3 sequences. On this clonotype: The target antigen is unknown.

The authors drew around 2.6 ml of blood from each donor. The sample taken for sequencing was blood. The V gene is TRBV7-2, the J gene TRBJ1-2. The sequence was collected from a human donor with ulcerative colitis or Crohn's disease, or a healthy co-twin of an affected twin (not recorded which). This CDR3 is CASSLEASIRAGYTF.